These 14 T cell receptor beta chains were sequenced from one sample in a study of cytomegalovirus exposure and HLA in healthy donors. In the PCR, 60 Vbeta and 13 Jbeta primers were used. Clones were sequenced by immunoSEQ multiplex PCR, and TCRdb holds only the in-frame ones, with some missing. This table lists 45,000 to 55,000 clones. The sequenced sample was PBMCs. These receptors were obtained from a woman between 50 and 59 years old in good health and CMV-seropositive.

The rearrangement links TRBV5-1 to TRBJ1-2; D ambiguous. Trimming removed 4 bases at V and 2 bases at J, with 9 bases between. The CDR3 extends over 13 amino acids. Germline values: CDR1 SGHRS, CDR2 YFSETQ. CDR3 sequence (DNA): TGCGCCAGCAGCCCAGAGGGAAACTATGGCTACACCTTC. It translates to CASSPEGNYGYTF.

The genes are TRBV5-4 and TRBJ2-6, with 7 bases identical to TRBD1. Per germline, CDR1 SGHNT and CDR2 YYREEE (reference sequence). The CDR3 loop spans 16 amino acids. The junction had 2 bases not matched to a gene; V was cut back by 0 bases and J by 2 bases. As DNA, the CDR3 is TGTGCCAGCAGCTTGGGACAGGGTGCTGGGGCCAACGTCCTGACTTTC. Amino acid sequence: CASSLGQGAGANVLTF.

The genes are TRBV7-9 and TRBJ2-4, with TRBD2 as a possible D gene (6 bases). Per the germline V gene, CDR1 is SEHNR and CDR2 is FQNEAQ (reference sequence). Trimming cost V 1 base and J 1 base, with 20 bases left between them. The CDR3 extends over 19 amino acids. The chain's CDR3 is CASSLGLEGLTLAKNIQYF. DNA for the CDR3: TGTGCCAGCAGCTTAGGGCTGGAGGGTCTGACGCTGGCCAAAAACATTCAGTACTTC.

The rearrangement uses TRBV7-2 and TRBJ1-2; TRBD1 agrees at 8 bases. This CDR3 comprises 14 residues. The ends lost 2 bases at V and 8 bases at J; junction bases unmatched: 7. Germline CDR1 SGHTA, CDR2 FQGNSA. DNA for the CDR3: TGTGCCAGCAGCTTAACAGGGGGAGTCTCAGGCTACACCTTC. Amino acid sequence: CASSLTGGVSGYTF. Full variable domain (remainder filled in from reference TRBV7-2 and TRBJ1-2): GAGVSQSPSNKVTEKGKDVELRCDPISGHTALYWYRQSLGQGLEFLIYFQGNSAPDKSGLPSDRFSAERTGGSVSTLTIQRTQQEDSAVYLCASSLTGGVSGYTFGSGTRLTVV.

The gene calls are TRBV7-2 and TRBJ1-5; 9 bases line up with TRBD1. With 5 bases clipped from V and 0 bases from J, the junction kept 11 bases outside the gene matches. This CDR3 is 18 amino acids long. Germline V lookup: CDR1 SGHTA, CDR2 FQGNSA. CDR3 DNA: TGTGCCAGCAGCCCGGGACAGGGAAGGGCTTATAGCAATCAGCCCCAGCATTTT. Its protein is CASSPGQGRAYSNQPQHF.

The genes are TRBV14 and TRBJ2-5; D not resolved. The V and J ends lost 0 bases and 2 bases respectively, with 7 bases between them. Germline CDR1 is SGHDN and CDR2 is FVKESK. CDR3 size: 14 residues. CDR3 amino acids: CASSQDQVQETQYF. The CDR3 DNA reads TGTGCCAGCAGCCAAGACCAGGTACAAGAGACCCAGTACTTC.

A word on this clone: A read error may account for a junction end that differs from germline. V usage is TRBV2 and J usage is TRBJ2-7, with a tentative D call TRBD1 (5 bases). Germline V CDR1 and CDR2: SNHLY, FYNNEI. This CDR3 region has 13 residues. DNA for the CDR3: TGCGCTAACAGACAGTGGCCCTACTACGAGCAGTACTTC. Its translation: CANRQWPYYEQYF.

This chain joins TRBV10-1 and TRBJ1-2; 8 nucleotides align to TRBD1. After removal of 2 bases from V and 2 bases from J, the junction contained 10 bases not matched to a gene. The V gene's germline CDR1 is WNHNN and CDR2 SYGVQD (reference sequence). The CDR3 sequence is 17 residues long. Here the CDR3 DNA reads TGCGCCAGCAGTGAGGCAAGGCGACAGGGGATAAACTATGGCTACACCTTC. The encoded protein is CASSEARRQGINYGYTF.

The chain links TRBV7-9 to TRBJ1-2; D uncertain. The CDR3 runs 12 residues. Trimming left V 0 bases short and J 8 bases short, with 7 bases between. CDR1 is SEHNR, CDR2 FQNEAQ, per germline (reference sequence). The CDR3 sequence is CASSLAGVGYTF. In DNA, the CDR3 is TGTGCCAGCAGCTTAGCCGGGGTGGGCTACACCTTC.

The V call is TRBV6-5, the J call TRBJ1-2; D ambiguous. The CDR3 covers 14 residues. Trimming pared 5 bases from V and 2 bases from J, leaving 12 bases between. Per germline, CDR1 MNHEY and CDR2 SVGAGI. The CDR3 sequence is CASSNVMENYGYTF. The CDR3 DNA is TGTGCCAGCAGTAACGTTATGGAGAACTATGGCTACACCTTC.

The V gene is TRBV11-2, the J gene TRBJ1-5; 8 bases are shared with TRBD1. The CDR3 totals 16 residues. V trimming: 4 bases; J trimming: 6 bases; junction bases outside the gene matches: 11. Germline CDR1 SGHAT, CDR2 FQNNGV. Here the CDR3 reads CASSYGQGVGSQPQHF. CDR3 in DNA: TGTGCCAGCAGCTATGGACAGGGAGTAGGAAGTCAGCCCCAGCATTTT.

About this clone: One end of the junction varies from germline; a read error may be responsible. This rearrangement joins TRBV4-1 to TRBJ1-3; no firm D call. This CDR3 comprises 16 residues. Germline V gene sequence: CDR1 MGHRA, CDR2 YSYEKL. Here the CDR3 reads CASSQVSGLSGNAIYF. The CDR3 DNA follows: TGCGCCAGCAGCCAAGTATCTGGACTCTCTGGAAACGCCATATATTTT.

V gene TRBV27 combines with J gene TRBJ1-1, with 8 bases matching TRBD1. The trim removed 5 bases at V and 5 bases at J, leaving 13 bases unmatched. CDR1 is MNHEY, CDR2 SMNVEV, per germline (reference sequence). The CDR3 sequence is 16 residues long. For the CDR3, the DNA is TGTGCCAGCAGTGATTCAGGGGGCCCTCGGGAGACTGAAGCTTTCTTT. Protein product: CASSDSGGPRETEAFF.

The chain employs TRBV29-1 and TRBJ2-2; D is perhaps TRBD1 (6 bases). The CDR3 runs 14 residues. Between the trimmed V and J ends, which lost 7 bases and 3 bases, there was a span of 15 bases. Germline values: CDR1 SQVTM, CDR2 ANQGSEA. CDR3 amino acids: CSGANRAHTGELFF. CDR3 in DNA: TGCAGCGGGGCGAACAGGGCCCACACCGGGGAGCTGTTTTTT.